This T cell receptor (beta chain) was captured by sequencing in a study of beta chain features in type 1 diabetes (dated by TCRdb to the late 2010s). For the study in its entirety: No differences in mean age, gender distribution, total cell number or subset yield were found between patients and healthy donors. Whereas all 30 or so donors provided naive and central memory subsets, regulatory and stem cell-like memory subsets were isolated from just 8 patients and about eight healthy donors. A total of 107,917,701 sorted cells were examined across all samples, and a strong correlation was observed between cell number per subset and RNA yield. In the study, TCRB repertoires of sorted circulating CD4+ T cell subsets from recently diagnosed type 1 diabetes patients were compared with those of matched healthy donors.

A single peripheral blood draw of around 120 mL on average was collected from each donor into heparinised tubes. A BD FACSAria II was used to sort naive, central memory, regulatory and stem cell-like memory CD4+ T cells with a panel that included CD45RO, CCR7, CD25, CD127, CD95 and CD27. A purity above 95% was achieved for all sorted populations. Right away, PBMCs were isolated by Lymphoprep density gradient centrifugation and were stained directly, with no culture step. So that batch effects would be minimized, each experiment stained and sorted samples in pairs, pairing one healthy donor with one patient. Deletion took 0 bases off V and 3 bases off J, with a span of 12 bases between the germline ends. The CDR3 starts with the cysteine, ends with the phenylalanine, and has 16 residues. Of all the DNA, just the CDR3 is kept, 48 bases in frame from base 1. Via the germline V gene, CDR1 is SGHRS and CDR2 YFSETQ.

As for this clone: Its antigen is not yet known. Base quality data are lacking; no much larger clone is found one base away.

What the research found in general, with its limitations: Sequencing cDNA rather than genomic DNA could over-represent highly expressing activated cells, although activation and CD3 levels did not differ between groups. At VDJ recombination sites, type 1 diabetes patients had fewer insertions and more deleted nucleotides, which implies abnormalities in thymic rearrangement. Because small numbers of individuals were included in the HLA sub-analyses, any influence of HLA type on TCRB rearrangement was left unresolved. The naive, central memory and regulatory TCRB repertoires appeared to resemble one another more closely among patients than among healthy donors. A moderate but significant shortening of TCRB CDR3 length was observed in type 1 diabetes patients in all four CD4+ subsets. PCR may preferentially amplify shorter templates, but because patient and control samples were amplified and corrected together, any resulting skew would affect both groups equally.

The entire isolated RNA was reverse transcribed using the High Capacity cDNA Reverse Transcription Kit, and thus expressed TCRB transcripts were sequenced. Deep immunoSEQ sequencing was performed on naive, central memory and regulatory T cell samples, with an average of roughly 3.5 million total reads per sample. After sorted cells were lysed in RLT buffer, RNA was extracted with DNase-treated RNeasy Micro or Mini kits, with the choice depending on cell number. To prevent cross-contamination, each cell subset was processed individually, whereas patient and healthy donor samples were processed jointly. TCRB sequences were amplified from cDNA with the immunoSEQ multiplex PCR, producing 87-bp fragments spanning the CDR3 region. Sequencing of the amplicons was performed on the Illumina HiSeq platform. The published analysis was carried out like this. PCR bias was corrected computationally using synthetic template baselines, and reads within Hamming distance 2 were collapsed, with unmergeable singletons discarded. By aligning reads against IMGT, V, D and J genes, CDR3 length, and insertions or deletions at six rearrangement sites were assigned. Within each subset, clonotype counts were normalized to sorted cell number, after which true diversity and Gini coefficients were computed with the tcR R package. Repertoire sharing was quantified using the overlap coefficient calculated on TCRB nucleotide sequences. Out-of-frame TCRB sequences from naive cells were analyzed as a proxy for the pre-selection repertoire. The source is immuneACCESS, and TCRdb retained only in-frame sequences with V and J called. Part of the clones is not carried over; for the studies checked, unresolved V genes explain less than half of this, and the remainder is unexplained. The V and J calls and clone size come from that table; D and trimming were worked out from the DNA. The sample yields more than 550,000 clones; roughly 13% were counted once. 0.035% to 0.045% of the sample goes to the ten largest clones.

The rearranged segments are TRBV5-1 and TRBJ2-2; the D gene cannot be resolved reliably. The receptor was derived from a man in his late teens or twenties with type 1 diabetes. Sequenced material: naive CD4+ T cells from blood. Per the publication, the cell subset or site label means: true naive CD4+ T cells. The CDR3 is CASSLERPEDTGELFF. The nucleotide sequence reads as follows: TGCGCCAGCAGCTTGGAGAGACCCGAAGACACCGGGGAGCTGTTTTTT.